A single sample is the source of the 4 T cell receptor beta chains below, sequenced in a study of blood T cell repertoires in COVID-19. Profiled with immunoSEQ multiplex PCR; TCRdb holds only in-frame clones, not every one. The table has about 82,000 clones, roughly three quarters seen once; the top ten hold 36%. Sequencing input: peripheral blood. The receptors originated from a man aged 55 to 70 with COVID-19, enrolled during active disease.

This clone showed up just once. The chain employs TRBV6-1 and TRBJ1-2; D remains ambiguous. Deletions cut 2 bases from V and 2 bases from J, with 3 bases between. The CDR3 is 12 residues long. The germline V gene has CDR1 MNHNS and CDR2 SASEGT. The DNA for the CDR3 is TGTGCCAGCAGTGAACTGAACTATGGCTACACCTTC. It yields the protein CASSELNYGYTF.

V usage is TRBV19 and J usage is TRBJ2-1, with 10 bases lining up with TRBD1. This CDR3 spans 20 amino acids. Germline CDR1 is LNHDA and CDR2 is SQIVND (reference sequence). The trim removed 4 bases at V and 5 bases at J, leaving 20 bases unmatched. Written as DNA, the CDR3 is TGTGCCAGTAGTAACTACTACCGGGACAGGGGTTATCTTATGGACAATGAGCAGTTCTTC. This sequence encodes CASSNYYRDRGYLMDNEQFF.

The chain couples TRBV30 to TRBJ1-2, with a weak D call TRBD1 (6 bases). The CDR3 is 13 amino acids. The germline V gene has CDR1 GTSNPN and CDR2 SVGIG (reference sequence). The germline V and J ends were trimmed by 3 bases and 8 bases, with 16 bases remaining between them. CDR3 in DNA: TGTGCCTGGAGAGAAACAGGGAACAAGGGCTACACCTTC. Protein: CAWRETGNKGYTF.

The CDR3 sequence: CASSFSSNQPQHF. As DNA, the CDR3 is TGTGCCAGCAGTTTCAGTAGCAATCAGCCCCAGCATTTT. The chain carries TRBV28 and TRBJ1-5; D unclear. In germline, CDR1 is MDHEN, CDR2 SYDVKM. The length of the CDR3 is 13 residues. Trimming took 3 bases from V and 0 from J, leaving 3 bases between them.